A single sample gave rise to the 9 T cell receptor beta chains below, sequenced in a study of cytomegalovirus exposure and HLA in healthy donors. The PCR had 60 Vbeta and 13 Jbeta primers. This table comes from immunoSEQ multiplex PCR, and its TCRdb copy is limited to in-frame clones, with some not included. The sample table includes approximately 60,000 clones. The sample consisted of PBMCs. Receptor source: a man aged 25 to 40 in good health and CMV-seropositive.

The chain is built from TRBV6-1 and TRBJ1-4, with 9 bases fitting TRBD1. Losses at the gene ends were 7 bases for V and 6 bases for J; bases not matched to a gene: 6. Germline CDR1 and CDR2: MNHNS and SASEGT. The CDR3 runs 14 residues. CDR3 region: CASILTGGDEKLFF. The CDR3 DNA sequence: TGTGCCAGCATTCTGACAGGGGGTGATGAAAAACTGTTTTTT.

This chain links TRBV7-9 with TRBJ1-1; no firm D call. V was pared by 1 base and J by 7 bases, with 10 bases between. The CDR3 spans 13 residues. Germline CDR1 and CDR2: SEHNR and FQNEAQ (reference sequence). CDR3 nucleotides: TGTGCCAGCAGCTTAGAACTACTCGGTGAAGCTTTCTTT. Translating it yields CASSLELLGEAFF. Filled out from reference TRBV7-9 and TRBJ1-1, the complete variable domain reads DTGVSQNPRHKITKRGQNVTFRCDPISEHNRLYWYRQTLGQGPEFLTYFQNEAQLEKSRLLSDRFSAERPKGSFSTLEIQRTEQGDSAMYLCASSLELLGEAFFGQGTRLTVV.

The chain is built from TRBV6-6 and TRBJ1-2; the D is unclear. The CDR3 runs 15 residues. With 4 bases removed from V and 2 bases from J, the gap between germline ends came to 14 bases. Looked up from germline, CDR1 is MNHNY and CDR2 is SVGAGI (reference sequence). The CDR3 sequence: CASSSPSGVNYGYTF. CDR3 DNA sequence: TGTGCCAGCAGTTCTCCCTCCGGGGTAAACTATGGCTACACCTTC.

The genes are TRBV6-1 and TRBJ2-7, with 8 bases identical to TRBD2. J was trimmed by 0 bases and V by 3 bases; bases with no gene match: 4. Germline assignment: CDR1 MNHNS and CDR2 SASEGT. CDR3 length: 15 amino acids. Written as DNA, the CDR3 is TGTGCCAGCAGTGATCGGCTAGCGGGCTCCTACGAGCAGTACTTC. Translated, it gives CASSDRLAGSYEQYF.

The gene calls are TRBV12-5 and TRBJ2-7; 7 nucleotides match TRBD2. The J segment lost 5 bases and the V segment lost 0 bases, leaving 4 bases of the junction unmatched. The germline V gene has CDR1 LGHNT and CDR2 FRNRAP. This CDR3 comprises 14 residues. For the CDR3, the DNA is TGTGCTAGTGGTTTGGTGGGAGGGGTCCACGAGCAGTACTTC. Protein: CASGLVGGVHEQYF.

The chain recombines TRBV6-5 with TRBJ1-5; D might be TRBD1 (6 bases). The CDR3 spans 15 residues. V was trimmed by 6 bases and J by 5 bases, leaving 17 bases between them. The germline gives CDR1 MNHEY, CDR2 SVGAGI. The CDR3 region is CASSPGRDNYQPQHF. In DNA form, the CDR3 reads TGTGCCAGCAGCCCGGGACGGGACAATTATCAGCCCCAGCATTTT.

The V and J genes are TRBV10-3 and TRBJ2-7; TRBD1 is a possible D gene (6 bases). Deletions cut 10 bases from V and 2 bases from J, with 12 bases between. The CDR3 loop spans 12 amino acids. Germline lookup yields CDR1 ENHRY and CDR2 SYGVKD. The CDR3 loop is CATQGSAYEQYF. The DNA for the CDR3 is TGTGCCACGCAGGGGTCCGCCTACGAGCAGTACTTC.

This chain uses TRBV18 with TRBJ2-5; TRBD2 might be the D (5 bases). CDR3 length: 15 residues. The V and J ends lost 0 bases and 2 bases respectively, with 10 bases between them. The germline V gene encodes CDR1 KGHSH and CDR2 LQKENI. The CDR3 DNA sequence: TGTGCCAGCTCACCACCATCGAGGGTTCAAGAGACCCAGTACTTC. It encodes CASSPPSRVQETQYF.

V gene TRBV2 combines with J gene TRBJ1-5, with D hard to call. Trimming pared 1 base from V and 0 bases from J, leaving 7 bases between. The germline V gene encodes CDR1 SNHLY and CDR2 FYNNEI. The CDR3 extends over 15 amino acids. Written as DNA, the CDR3 is TGTGCCAGCAGTGAAGGTACGGGTAGCAATCAGCCCCAGCATTTT. Translating it yields CASSEGTGSNQPQHF.